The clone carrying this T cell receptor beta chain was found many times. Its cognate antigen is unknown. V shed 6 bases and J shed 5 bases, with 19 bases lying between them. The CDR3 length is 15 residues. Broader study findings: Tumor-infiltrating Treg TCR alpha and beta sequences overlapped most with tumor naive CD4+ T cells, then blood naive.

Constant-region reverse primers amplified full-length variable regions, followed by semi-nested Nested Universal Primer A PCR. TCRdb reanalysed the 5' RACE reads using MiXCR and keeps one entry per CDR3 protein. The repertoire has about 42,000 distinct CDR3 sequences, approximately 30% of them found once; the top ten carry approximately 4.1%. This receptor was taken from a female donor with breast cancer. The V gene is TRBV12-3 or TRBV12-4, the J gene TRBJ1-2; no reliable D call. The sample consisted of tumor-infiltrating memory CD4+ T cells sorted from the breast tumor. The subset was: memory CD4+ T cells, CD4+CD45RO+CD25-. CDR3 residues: CASSLNPLSLYGYTF. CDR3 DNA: TGTGCCAGCAGCCTCAACCCTCTTTCGCTGTATGGCTACACCTTC.